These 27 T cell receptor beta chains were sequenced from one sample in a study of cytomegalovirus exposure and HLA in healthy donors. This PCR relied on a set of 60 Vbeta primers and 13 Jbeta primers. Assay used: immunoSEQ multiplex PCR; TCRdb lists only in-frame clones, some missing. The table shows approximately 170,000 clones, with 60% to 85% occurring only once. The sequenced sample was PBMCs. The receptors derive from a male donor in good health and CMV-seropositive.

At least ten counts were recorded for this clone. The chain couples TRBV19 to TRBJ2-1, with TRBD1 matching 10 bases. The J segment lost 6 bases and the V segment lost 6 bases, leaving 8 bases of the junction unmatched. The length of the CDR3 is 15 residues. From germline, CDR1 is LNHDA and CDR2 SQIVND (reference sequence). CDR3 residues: CASSLTGGSANEQFF. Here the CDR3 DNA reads TGTGCCAGTAGCCTGACAGGGGGCTCGGCCAATGAGCAGTTCTTC.

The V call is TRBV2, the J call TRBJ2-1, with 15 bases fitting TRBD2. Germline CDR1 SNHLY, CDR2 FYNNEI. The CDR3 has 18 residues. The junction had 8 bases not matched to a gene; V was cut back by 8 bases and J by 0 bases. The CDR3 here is CASGGLAGGPSSYNEQFF. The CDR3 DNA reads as TGTGCCAGCGGGGGACTAGCGGGGGGCCCCAGCTCCTACAATGAGCAGTTCTTC.

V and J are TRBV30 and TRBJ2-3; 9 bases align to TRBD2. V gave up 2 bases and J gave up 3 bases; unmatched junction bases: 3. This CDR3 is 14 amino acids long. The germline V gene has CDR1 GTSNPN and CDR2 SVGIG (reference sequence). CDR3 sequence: CAWSPGLATDTQYF. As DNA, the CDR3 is TGTGCCTGGAGTCCGGGACTAGCAACAGATACGCAGTATTTT.

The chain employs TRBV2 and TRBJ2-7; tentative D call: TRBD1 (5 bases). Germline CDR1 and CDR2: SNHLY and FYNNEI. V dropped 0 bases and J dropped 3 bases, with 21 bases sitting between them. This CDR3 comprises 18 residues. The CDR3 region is CASSEAGNRLDDSYEQYF. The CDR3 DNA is TGTGCCAGCAGTGAAGCGGGGAACAGATTGGACGACAGCTACGAGCAGTACTTC.

CDR3 bases: TGTGCCAGCAGTTACTCGAGACAGGGAATCAATCAGCCCCAGCATTTT. It codes for CASSYSRQGINQPQHF. V is TRBV6-6 and J is TRBJ1-5; TRBD1 agrees at 7 bases. The trim removed 0 bases at V and 3 bases at J, leaving 5 bases unmatched. This CDR3 contains 16 residues. Per the germline V gene, CDR1 is MNHNY and CDR2 is SVGAGI (reference sequence).

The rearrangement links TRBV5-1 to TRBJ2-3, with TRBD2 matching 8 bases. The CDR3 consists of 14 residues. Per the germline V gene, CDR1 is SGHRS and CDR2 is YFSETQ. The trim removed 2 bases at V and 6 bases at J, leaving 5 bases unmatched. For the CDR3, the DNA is TGCGCCAGCAGCTTTTCGGGGGGGCTGGATACGCAGTATTTT. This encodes CASSFSGGLDTQYF. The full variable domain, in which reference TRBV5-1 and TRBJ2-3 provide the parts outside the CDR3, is KAGVTQTPRYLIKTRGQQVTLSCSPISGHRSVSWYQQTPGQGLQFLFEYFSETQRNKGNFPGRFSGRQFSNSRSEMNVSTLELGDSALYLCASSFSGGLDTQYFGPGTRLTVL.

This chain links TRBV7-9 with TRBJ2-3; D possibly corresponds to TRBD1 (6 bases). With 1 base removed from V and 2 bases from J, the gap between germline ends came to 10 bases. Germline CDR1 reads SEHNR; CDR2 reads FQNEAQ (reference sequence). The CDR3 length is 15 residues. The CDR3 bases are TGTGCCAGCAGCTTAGGCCGGGACACCACAGATACGCAGTATTTT. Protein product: CASSLGRDTTDTQYF.

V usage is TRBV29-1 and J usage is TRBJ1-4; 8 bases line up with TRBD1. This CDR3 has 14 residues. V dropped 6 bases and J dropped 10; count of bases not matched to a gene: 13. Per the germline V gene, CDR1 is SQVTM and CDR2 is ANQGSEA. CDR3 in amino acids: CSVETQGARGKLFF. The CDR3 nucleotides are TGCAGCGTGGAAACTCAGGGGGCAAGGGGAAAACTGTTTTTT.

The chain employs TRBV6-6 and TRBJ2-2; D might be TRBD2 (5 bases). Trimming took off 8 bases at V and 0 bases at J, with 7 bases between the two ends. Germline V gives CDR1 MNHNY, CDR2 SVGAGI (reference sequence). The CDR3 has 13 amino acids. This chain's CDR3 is CASRGANTGELFF. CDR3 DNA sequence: TGTGCCAGCCGGGGAGCGAACACCGGGGAGCTGTTTTTT.

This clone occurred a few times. The CDR3 region has the DNA TGCGCCAGCAGCCAAGCGGGACTTTTGGTGGGTACGCAGTATTTT. Amino acid sequence: CASSQAGLLVGTQYF. This chain links TRBV4-1 with TRBJ2-3; maybe TRBD2 (6 bases). The CDR3 contains 15 residues. Germline CDR1 and CDR2: MGHRA and YSYEKL. Between the trimmed V and J ends, which lost 1 base and 8 bases, there was a span of 16 bases.

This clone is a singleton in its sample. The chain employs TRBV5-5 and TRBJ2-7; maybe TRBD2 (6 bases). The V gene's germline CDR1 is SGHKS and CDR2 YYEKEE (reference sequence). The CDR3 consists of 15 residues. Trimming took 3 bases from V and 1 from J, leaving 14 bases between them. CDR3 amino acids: CASSWGVAASYEQYF. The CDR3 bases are TGTGCCAGCAGCTGGGGGGTCGCGGCGTCCTACGAGCAGTACTTC.

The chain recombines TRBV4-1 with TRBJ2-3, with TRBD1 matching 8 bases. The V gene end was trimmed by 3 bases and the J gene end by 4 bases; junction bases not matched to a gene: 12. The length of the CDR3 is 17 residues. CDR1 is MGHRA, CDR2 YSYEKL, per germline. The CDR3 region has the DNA TGCGCCAGCAGCCAGGGCAGGGGGCTAGCGAACGCAGATACGCAGTATTTT. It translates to CASSQGRGLANADTQYF.

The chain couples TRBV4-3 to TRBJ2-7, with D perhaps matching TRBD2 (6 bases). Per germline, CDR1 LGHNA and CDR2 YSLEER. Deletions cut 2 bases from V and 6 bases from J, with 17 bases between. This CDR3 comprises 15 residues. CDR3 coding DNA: TGCGCCAGCAGCCAATCCTGGCGGGGAAAGGGCGAGCAGTACTTC. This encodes CASSQSWRGKGEQYF.

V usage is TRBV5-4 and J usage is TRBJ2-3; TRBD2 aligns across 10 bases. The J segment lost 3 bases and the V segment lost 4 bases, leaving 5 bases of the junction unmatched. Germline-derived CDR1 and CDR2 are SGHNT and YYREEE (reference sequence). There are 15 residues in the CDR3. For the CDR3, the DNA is TGTGCCAGCAGCCTTACTAGCGGGGCGACAGATACGCAGTATTTT. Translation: CASSLTSGATDTQYF.

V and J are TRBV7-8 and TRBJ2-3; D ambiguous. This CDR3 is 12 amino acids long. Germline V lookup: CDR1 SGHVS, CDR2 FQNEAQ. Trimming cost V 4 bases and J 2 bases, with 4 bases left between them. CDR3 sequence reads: CASSYYTDTQYF. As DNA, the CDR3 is TGTGCCAGCAGCTACTACACAGATACGCAGTATTTT.

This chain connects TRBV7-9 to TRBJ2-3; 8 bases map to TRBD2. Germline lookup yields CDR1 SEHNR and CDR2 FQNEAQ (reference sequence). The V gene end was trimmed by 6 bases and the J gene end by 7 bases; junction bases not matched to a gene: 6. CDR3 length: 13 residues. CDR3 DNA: TGTGCCAGCAGTCCCGGGGGGGAGAATACGCAGTATTTT. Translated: CASSPGGENTQYF.

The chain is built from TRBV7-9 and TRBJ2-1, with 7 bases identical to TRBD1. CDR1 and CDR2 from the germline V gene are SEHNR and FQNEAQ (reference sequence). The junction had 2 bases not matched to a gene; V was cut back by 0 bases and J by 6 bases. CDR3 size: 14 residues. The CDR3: CASSLAAGGNEQFF. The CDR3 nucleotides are TGTGCCAGCAGCTTAGCAGCAGGGGGCAATGAGCAGTTCTTC.

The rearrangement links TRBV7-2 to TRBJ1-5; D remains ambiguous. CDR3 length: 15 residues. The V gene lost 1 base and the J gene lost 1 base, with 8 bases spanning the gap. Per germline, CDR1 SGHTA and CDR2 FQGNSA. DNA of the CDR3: TGTGCCAGCAGCTTAGGAGCGGGGAGCAATCAGCCCCAGCATTTT. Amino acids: CASSLGAGSNQPQHF. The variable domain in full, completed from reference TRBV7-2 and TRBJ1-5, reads GAGVSQSPSNKVTEKGKDVELRCDPISGHTALYWYRQSLGQGLEFLIYFQGNSAPDKSGLPSDRFSAERTGGSVSTLTIQRTQQEDSAVYLCASSLGAGSNQPQHFGDGTRLSIL.

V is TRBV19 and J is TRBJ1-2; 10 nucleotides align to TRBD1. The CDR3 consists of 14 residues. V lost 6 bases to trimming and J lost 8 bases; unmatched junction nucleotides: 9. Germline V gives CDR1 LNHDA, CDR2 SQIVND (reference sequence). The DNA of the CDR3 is TGTGCCAGTAGAACAGACCGGGACAGGGGCGGCTACACCTTC. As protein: CASRTDRDRGGYTF.

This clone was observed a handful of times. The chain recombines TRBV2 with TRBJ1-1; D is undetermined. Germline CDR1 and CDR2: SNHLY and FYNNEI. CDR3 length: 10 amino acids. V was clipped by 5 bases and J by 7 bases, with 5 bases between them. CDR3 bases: TGTGCCAGCAGTCGGAGTGAAGCTTTCTTT. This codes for CASSRSEAFF.

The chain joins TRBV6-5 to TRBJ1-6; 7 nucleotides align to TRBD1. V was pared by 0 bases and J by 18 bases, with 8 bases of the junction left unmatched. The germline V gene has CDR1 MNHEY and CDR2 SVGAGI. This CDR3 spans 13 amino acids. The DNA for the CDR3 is TGTGCCAGCAGTTACTCGGGACAGAGCCTCCCCCACTTT. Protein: CASSYSGQSLPHF.

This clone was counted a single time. CDR3 amino acids: CASRLQGMSGNQPQHF. CDR3 DNA sequence: TGTGCCAGCAGACTTCAGGGGATGTCAGGCAATCAGCCCCAGCATTTT. The chain employs TRBV6-6 and TRBJ1-5, with D perhaps matching TRBD1 (6 bases). Germline CDR1 MNHNY, CDR2 SVGAGI (reference sequence). V lost 6 bases and J lost 2, with 17 bases in between. CDR3 length equals 16 residues.

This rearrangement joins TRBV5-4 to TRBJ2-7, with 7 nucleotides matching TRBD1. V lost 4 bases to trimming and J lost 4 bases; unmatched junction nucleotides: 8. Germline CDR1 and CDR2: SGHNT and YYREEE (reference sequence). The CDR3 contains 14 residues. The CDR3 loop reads CASSVAGTEYEQYF. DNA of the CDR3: TGTGCCAGCAGCGTCGCCGGGACAGAATACGAGCAGTACTTC.

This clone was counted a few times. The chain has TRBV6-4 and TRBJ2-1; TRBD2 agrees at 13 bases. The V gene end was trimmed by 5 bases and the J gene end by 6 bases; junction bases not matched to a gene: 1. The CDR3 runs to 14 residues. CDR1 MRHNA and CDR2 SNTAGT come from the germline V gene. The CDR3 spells CASSTSGGANEQFF. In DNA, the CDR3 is TGTGCCAGCAGTACTAGCGGGGGGGCCAATGAGCAGTTCTTC.

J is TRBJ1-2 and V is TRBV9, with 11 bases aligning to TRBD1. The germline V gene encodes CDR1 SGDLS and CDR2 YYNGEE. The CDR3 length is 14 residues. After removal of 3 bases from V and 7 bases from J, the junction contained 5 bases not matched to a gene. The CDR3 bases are TGTGCCAGCAGCGAAACCGGGACAGGGGGTGGCTACACCTTC. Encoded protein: CASSETGTGGGYTF.

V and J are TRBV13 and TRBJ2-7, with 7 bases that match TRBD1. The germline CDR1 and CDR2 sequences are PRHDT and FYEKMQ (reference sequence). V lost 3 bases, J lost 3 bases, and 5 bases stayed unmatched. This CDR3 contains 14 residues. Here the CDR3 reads CASSLRQGDYEQYF. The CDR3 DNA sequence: TGTGCCAGCAGCTTGCGGCAGGGGGACTACGAGCAGTACTTC.

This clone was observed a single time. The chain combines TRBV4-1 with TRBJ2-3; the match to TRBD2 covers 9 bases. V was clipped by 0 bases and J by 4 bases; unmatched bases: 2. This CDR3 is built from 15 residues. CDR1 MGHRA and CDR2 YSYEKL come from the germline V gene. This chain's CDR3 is CASSQERGGPDTQYF. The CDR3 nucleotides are TGCGCCAGCAGCCAAGAGCGGGGGGGCCCAGATACGCAGTATTTT.